What follows are 16 T cell receptor beta chains derived from one specimen sequenced in a study of monozygotic twins with cystic fibrosis. Method: immunoSEQ multiplex PCR; TCRdb's copy keeps in-frame clones and lacks some. This sample has roughly 20,000 clones, with about 89% found just once. The sequencing input was blood. These receptors were collected from a girl aged 2-10 years with cystic fibrosis.

The count of this clone is one. The chain joins TRBV6-1 to TRBJ1-5, with D perhaps matching TRBD1 (6 bases). With 1 base removed from V and 7 bases from J, the gap between germline ends came to 11 bases. Per germline, CDR1 MNHNS and CDR2 SASEGT. This CDR3 contains 14 residues. CDR3 loop: CASSEGQGWQPQHF. CDR3 DNA: TGTGCCAGCAGTGAAGGGCAGGGGTGGCAGCCCCAGCATTTT.

The rearrangement joins TRBV6-6 to TRBJ2-1; D possibly uses TRBD1 or TRBD2 (5 bases each). Germline CDR1 is MNHNY and CDR2 is SVGAGI (reference sequence). V was pared by 3 bases and J by 7 bases, with 10 bases between. The CDR3 has 13 residues. The CDR3 sequence: CASSYLEGNEQFF. In DNA, the CDR3 is TGTGCCAGCAGTTATCTCGAGGGGAATGAGCAGTTCTTC.

The gene calls are TRBV19 and TRBJ1-2, with D maybe TRBD1 (5 bases). Germline V gene data show CDR1 as LNHDA and CDR2 as SQIVND (reference sequence). The CDR3 consists of 13 residues. V was clipped by 7 bases and J by 4 bases, with 13 bases between them. The CDR3 reads CASKGQGSYGYTF. The CDR3 bases are TGTGCCAGTAAAGGGCAGGGAAGCTATGGCTACACCTTC.

The rearrangement links TRBV27 to TRBJ1-1; weak D call: TRBD1 (5 bases). The CDR3 spans 14 residues. V lost 3 bases to trimming and J lost 1 base, with 9 bases between them. Germline V gives CDR1 MNHEY, CDR2 SMNVEV (reference sequence). The CDR3 region has the DNA TGTGCCAGCAGTTTCCTCGGACAGAACACTGAAGCTTTCTTT. Translated, it gives CASSFLGQNTEAFF.

The chain joins TRBV28 to TRBJ1-4, with a tentative D call TRBD1 (6 bases). The CDR3 runs to 15 residues. The V and J ends lost 2 bases and 8 bases respectively, with 15 bases between them. Per the germline V gene, CDR1 is MDHEN and CDR2 is SYDVKM. This CDR3 reads CASSLLTRQEEKLFF. Written as DNA, the CDR3 is TGTGCCAGCAGTTTACTTACCCGACAGGAGGAAAAACTGTTTTTT.

This chain links TRBV6-1 with TRBJ2-3; no reliable D call. The germline V gene encodes CDR1 MNHNS and CDR2 SASEGT. The CDR3 is 13 residues long. V lost 7 bases, J lost 3 bases, and 11 bases lay in between. As DNA, the CDR3 is TGTGCCAGCATGGGCAGACTTACAGATACGCAGTATTTT. This sequence encodes CASMGRLTDTQYF.

V usage is TRBV19 and J usage is TRBJ1-1, with a weak D call TRBD1 (5 bases). The CDR3 loop spans 14 amino acids. Germline CDR1 and CDR2: LNHDA and SQIVND (reference sequence). Deletions cut 4 bases from V and 0 bases from J, with 9 bases between. The CDR3 loop is CASSRGDLNTEAFF. DNA of the CDR3: TGTGCCAGTAGTAGGGGGGATCTGAACACTGAAGCTTTCTTT.

The V call is TRBV10-3, the J call TRBJ1-4; D might be TRBD1 (5 bases). The CDR3 totals 12 residues. Trimming left V 8 bases short and J 8 bases short, with 12 bases between. The germline gives CDR1 ENHRY, CDR2 SYGVKD. The CDR3 coding sequence is TGTGCCATCGGGGACGCCAGGGAAAAACTGTTTTTT. Encoded protein: CAIGDAREKLFF.

The chain is built from TRBV27 and TRBJ2-1; 13 bases map to TRBD2. V lost 5 bases, J lost 6 bases, and 4 bases stayed unmatched. Germline V gene sequence: CDR1 MNHEY, CDR2 SMNVEV (reference sequence). The CDR3 consists of 15 residues. CDR3 nucleotide sequence: TGTGCCAGCAGTAGCGGGACTAGCGGGGTCAATGAGCAGTTCTTC. This codes for CASSSGTSGVNEQFF.

This chain connects TRBV25-1 to TRBJ2-1, with TRBD2 identical over 7 bases. Trimming cost V 3 bases and J 1 base; bases outside gene matches: 6. From germline, CDR1 is MGHDK and CDR2 SYGVNS. The CDR3 sequence is 16 residues long. The CDR3 reads CASSDPKGGSYNEQFF. CDR3 nucleotide sequence: TGTGCCAGCAGTGATCCAAAGGGAGGGTCCTACAATGAGCAGTTCTTC.

This sequence joins TRBV5-5 and TRBJ2-1; a possible D gene is TRBD2 (5 bases). Trimming took off 0 bases at V and 8 bases at J, with 15 bases between the two ends. The germline V gene encodes CDR1 SGHKS and CDR2 YYEKEE (reference sequence). The CDR3 spans 15 residues. This chain's CDR3 is CASSLVRVPGYEQFF. The CDR3, as DNA: TGTGCCAGCAGCTTGGTTCGCGTACCGGGGTATGAGCAGTTCTTC.

The genes are TRBV5-1 and TRBJ2-7; the match to TRBD1 covers 9 bases. There are 15 residues in the CDR3. CDR1 SGHRS and CDR2 YFSETQ come from the germline V gene. V trimming: 0 bases; J trimming: 4 bases; junction bases outside the gene matches: 5. The CDR3 region has the DNA TGCGCCAGCAGCTTGGATGGACAGGGGATGTACGAGCAGTACTTC. Protein product: CASSLDGQGMYEQYF.

The chain has TRBV4-1 and TRBJ1-6; D not certain. With 0 bases removed from V and 9 bases from J, the gap between germline ends came to 12 bases. From germline, CDR1 is MGHRA and CDR2 YSYEKL. The CDR3 is made up of 15 amino acids. CDR3 sequence (DNA): TGCGCCAGCAGCCAAGATCCCCCACCGGGTTCACCCCTCCACTTT. The encoded protein is CASSQDPPPGSPLHF.

This sequence joins TRBV27 and TRBJ2-3, with 11 bases identical to TRBD1. The CDR3 length is 16 residues. J lost 7 bases, V lost 7 bases, and 13 bases had no gene match. In germline, CDR1 is MNHEY, CDR2 SMNVEV (reference sequence). The CDR3 loop is CASTSGAGTGGNTQYF. Written as DNA, the CDR3 is TGTGCCAGCACCAGTGGGGCCGGGACAGGGGGGAATACGCAGTATTTT.

The chain joins TRBV27 to TRBJ1-1; D is undetermined. Germline CDR1 reads MNHEY; CDR2 reads SMNVEV (reference sequence). Trimming stripped 2 bases from V and 0 bases from J, with 7 bases between. There are 14 residues in the CDR3. The CDR3 region is CASSLGQVNTEAFF. The DNA of the CDR3 is TGTGCCAGCAGTTTAGGGCAGGTGAACACTGAAGCTTTCTTT.

V usage is TRBV6-5 and J usage is TRBJ2-7, with 9 bases identical to TRBD1. The V gene's germline CDR1 is MNHEY and CDR2 SVGAGI. The CDR3 is 11 residues long. The V gene end was trimmed by 6 bases and the J gene end by 10 bases; junction bases not matched to a gene: 4. CDR3 coding DNA: TGTGCCAGCAGCTGGACAGGGGTTCAGTACTTC. Translation gives CASSWTGVQYF.